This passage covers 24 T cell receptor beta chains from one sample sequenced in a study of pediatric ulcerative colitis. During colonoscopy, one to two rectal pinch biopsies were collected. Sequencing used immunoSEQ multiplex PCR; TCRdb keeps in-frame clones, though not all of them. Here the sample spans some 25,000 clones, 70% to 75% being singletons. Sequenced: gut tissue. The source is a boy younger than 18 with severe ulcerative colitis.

CDR3 loop: CASSMGGGEETQYF. DNA for the CDR3: TGTGCCAGTAGTATGGGTGGGGGCGAAGAGACCCAGTACTTC. This rearrangement joins TRBV19 to TRBJ2-5; D might be TRBD1 (6 bases). Germline-derived CDR1 and CDR2 are LNHDA and SQIVND (reference sequence). Trimming left V 3 bases short and J 3 bases short, with 11 bases between. CDR3 length: 14 amino acids.

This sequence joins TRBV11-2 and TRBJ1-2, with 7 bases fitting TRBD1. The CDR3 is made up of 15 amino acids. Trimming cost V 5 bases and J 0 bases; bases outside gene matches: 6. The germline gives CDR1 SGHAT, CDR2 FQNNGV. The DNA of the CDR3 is TGTGCCAGCAGCCCCGGGACAGATGCTAACTATGGCTACACCTTC. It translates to CASSPGTDANYGYTF.

CDR3 DNA: TGTGCCAGCAGCTTAGGCCCAAGTATCCAGCCCCAGCATTTT. It is translated as CASSLGPSIQPQHF. The chain links TRBV11-2 to TRBJ1-5; D is undetermined. The CDR3 runs to 14 residues. Trimming pared 1 base from V and 7 bases from J, leaving 11 bases between. From germline, CDR1 is SGHAT and CDR2 FQNNGV.

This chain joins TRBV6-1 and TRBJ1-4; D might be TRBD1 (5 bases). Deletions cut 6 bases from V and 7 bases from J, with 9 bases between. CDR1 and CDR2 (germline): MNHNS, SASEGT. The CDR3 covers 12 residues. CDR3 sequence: CASSPGGEKLFF. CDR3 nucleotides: TGTGCCAGCAGCCCCGGGGGTGAAAAACTGTTTTTT.

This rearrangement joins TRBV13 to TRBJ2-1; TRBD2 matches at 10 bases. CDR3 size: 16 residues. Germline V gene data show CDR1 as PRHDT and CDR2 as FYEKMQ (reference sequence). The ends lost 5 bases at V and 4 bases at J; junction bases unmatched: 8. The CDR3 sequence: CASSRALAGVYNEQFF. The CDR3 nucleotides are TGTGCCAGCAGCCGTGCCCTAGCGGGAGTATACAATGAGCAGTTCTTC. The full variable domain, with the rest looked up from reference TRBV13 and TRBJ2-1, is AAGVIQSPRHLIKEKRETATLKCYPIPRHDTVYWYQQGPGQDPQFLISFYEKMQSDKGSIPDRFSAQQFSDYHSELNMSSLELGDSALYFCASSRALAGVYNEQFFGPGTRLTVL.

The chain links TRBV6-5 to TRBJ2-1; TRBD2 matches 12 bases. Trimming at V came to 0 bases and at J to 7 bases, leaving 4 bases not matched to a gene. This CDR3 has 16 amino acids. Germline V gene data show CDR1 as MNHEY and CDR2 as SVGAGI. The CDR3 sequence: CASSYSTSGRGNEQFF. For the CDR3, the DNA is TGTGCCAGCAGTTACTCGACTAGCGGGAGAGGGAATGAGCAGTTCTTC.

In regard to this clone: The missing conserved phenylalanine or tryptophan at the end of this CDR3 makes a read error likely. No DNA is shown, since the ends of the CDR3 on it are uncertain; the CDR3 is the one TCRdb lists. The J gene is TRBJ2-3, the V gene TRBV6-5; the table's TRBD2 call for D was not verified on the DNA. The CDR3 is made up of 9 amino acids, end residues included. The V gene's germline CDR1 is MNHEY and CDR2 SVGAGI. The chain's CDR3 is CASSLAGTG.

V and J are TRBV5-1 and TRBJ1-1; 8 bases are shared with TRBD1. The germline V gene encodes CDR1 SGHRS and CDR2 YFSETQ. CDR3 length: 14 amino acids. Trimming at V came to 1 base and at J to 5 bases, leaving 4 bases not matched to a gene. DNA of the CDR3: TGCGCCAGCAGCTTGTCAGGGGGCCAAACTGAAGCTTTCTTT. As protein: CASSLSGGQTEAFF.

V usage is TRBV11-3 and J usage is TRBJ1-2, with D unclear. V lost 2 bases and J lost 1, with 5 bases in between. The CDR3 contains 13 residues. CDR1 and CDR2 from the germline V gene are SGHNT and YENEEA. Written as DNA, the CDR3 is TGTGCCAGCAGCTTACAGGTTAACTATGGCTACACCTTC. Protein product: CASSLQVNYGYTF.

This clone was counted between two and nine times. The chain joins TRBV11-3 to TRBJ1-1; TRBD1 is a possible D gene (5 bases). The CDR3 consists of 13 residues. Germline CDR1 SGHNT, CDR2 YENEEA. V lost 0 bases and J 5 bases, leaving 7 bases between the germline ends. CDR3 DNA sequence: TGTGCCAGCAGCTTAGAAGAGGGGACTGAAGCTTTCTTT. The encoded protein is CASSLEEGTEAFF.

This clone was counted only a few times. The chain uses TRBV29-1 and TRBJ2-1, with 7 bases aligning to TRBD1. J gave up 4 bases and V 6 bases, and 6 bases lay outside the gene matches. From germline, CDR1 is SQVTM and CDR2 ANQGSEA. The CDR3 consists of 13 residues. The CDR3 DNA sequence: TGCAGCGTGTATCCGGGACAGTACAATGAGCAGTTCTTC. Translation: CSVYPGQYNEQFF.

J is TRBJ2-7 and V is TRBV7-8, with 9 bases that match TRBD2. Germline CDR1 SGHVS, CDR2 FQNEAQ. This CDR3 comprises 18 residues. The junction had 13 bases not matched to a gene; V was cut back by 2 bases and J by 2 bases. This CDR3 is CASSLLPRGGLAPYEQYF. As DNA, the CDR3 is TGTGCCAGCAGCTTACTCCCCAGGGGCGGACTAGCGCCCTACGAGCAGTACTTC.

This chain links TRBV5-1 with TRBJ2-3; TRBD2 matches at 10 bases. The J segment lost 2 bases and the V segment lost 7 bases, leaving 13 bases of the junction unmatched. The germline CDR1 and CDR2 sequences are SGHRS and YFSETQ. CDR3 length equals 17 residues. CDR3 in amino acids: CASSEVAGGHDTDTQYF. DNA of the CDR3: TGCGCCAGCTCGGAGGTAGCGGGAGGCCACGACACAGATACGCAGTATTTT. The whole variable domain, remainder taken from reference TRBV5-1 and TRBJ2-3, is KAGVTQTPRYLIKTRGQQVTLSCSPISGHRSVSWYQQTPGQGLQFLFEYFSETQRNKGNFPGRFSGRQFSNSRSEMNVSTLELGDSALYLCASSEVAGGHDTDTQYFGPGTRLTVL.

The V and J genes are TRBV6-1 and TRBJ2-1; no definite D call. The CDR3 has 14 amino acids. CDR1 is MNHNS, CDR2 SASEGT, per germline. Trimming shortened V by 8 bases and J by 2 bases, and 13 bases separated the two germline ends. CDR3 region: CASGGSGPYNEQFF. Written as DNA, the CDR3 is TGTGCCAGCGGCGGATCCGGGCCCTACAATGAGCAGTTCTTC.

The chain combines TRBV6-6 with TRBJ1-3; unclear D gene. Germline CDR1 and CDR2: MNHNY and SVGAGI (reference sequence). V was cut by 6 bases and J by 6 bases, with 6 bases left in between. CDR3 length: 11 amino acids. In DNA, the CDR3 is TGTGCCAGCAGCCGGGAAAACACCATATATTTT. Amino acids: CASSRENTIYF.

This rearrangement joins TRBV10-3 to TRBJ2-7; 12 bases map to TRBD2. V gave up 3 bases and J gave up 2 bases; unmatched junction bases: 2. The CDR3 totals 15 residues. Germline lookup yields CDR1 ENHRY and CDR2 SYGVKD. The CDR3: CAISDGLAGPYEQYF. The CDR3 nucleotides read TGTGCCATCAGTGACGGACTAGCGGGACCCTACGAGCAGTACTTC.

CDR3 in amino acids: CAISERDSSNYGYTF. CDR3 DNA sequence: TGTGCCATCAGTGAGAGGGACAGTTCTAACTATGGCTACACCTTC. The rearrangement joins TRBV10-3 to TRBJ1-2; 7 positions agree with TRBD1. The CDR3 runs 15 residues. Trimming cost V 2 bases and J 0 bases; bases outside gene matches: 3. Germline values: CDR1 ENHRY, CDR2 SYGVKD.

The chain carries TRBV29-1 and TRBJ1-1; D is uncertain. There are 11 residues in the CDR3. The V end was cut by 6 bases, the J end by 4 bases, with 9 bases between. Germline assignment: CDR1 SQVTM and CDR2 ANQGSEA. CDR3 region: CSVVAATEAFF. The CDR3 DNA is TGCAGCGTGGTTGCGGCCACTGAAGCTTTCTTT.

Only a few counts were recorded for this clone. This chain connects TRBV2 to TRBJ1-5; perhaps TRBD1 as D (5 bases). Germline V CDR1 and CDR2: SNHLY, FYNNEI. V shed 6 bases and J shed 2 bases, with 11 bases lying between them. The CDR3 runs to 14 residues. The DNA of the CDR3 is TGTGCCAGCAGACTCAGGGACCGCAATCAGCCCCAGCATTTT. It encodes CASRLRDRNQPQHF. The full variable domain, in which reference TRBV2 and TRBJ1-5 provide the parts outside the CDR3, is EPEVTQTPSHQVTQMGQEVILRCVPISNHLYFYWYRQILGQKVEFLVSFYNNEISEKSEIFDDQFSVERPDGSNFTLKIRSTKLEDSAMYFCASRLRDRNQPQHFGDGTRLSIL.

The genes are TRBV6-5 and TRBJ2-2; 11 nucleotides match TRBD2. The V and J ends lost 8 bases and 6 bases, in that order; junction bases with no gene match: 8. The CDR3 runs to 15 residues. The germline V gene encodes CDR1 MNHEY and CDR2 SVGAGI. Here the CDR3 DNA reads TGTGCCAGCGGACCGACTAGCGGGAAGGCCGGGGAGCTGTTTTTT. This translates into CASGPTSGKAGELFF.

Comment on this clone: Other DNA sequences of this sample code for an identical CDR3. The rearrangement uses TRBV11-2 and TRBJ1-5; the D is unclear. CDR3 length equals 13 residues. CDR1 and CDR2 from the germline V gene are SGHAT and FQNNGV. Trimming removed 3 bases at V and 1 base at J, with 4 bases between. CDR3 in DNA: TGTGCCAGCAGCTTTGGGAGCAATCAGCCCCAGCATTTT. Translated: CASSFGSNQPQHF.

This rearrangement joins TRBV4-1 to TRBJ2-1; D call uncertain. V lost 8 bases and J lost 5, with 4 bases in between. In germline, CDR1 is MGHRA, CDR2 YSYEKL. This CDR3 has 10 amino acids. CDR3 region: CASDNNEQFF. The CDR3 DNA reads TGCGCCAGCGATAACAATGAGCAGTTCTTC.

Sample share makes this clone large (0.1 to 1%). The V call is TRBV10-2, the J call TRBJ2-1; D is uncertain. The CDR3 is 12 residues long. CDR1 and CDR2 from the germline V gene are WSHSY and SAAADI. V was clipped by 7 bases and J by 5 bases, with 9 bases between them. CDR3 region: CASMETDNEQFF. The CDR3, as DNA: TGCGCCAGCATGGAGACCGACAATGAGCAGTTCTTC.

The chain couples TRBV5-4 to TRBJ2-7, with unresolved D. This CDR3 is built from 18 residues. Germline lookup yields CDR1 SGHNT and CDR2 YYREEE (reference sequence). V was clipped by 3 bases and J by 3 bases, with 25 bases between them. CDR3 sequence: CASSSGEAASTQFYEQYF. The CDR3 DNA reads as TGTGCCAGCAGCTCTGGCGAGGCGGCGAGCACCCAATTCTACGAGCAGTACTTC.